This TCR beta chain derives from a study of cytomegalovirus exposure and HLA in healthy donors. Study conclusions and caveats: The authors excluded some V segments, including TRBV6-2 and TRBV6-3, as indistinguishable.

This CDR3 spans 15 amino acids. V dropped 3 bases and J dropped 7 bases, with 16 bases sitting between them. Germline lookup yields CDR1 SQVTM and CDR2 ANQGSEA. The study ran its PCR with 60 Vbeta and 13 Jbeta primers. Using immunoSEQ multiplex PCR, the repertoire was profiled, and TCRdb retains in-frame clones only, with some absent. The table shows 50,000 to 70,000 clones, with over 60% occurring only once. Comments on this clone: Its matching antigen is unknown.

The sequence derives from a man aged 25 to 40 in good health and CMV-seropositive. This chain links TRBV29-1 with TRBJ1-6; D gene ambiguous. The sequencing input was PBMCs. CDR3 DNA: TGCAGCGTTGACTGTTTGGGCAGGAAAAATTCACCCCTCCACTTT. Translated, it gives CSVDCLGRKNSPLHF.